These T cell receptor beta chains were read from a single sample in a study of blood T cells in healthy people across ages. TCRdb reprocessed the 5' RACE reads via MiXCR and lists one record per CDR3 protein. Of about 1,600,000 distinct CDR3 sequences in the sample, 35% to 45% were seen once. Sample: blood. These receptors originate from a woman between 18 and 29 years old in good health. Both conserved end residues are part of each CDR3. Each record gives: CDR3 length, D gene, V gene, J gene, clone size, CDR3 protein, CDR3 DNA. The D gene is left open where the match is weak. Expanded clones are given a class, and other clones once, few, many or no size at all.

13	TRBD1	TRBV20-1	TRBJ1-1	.	CSAPIQGGAEAFF	TGCAGTGCTCCGATTCAGGGGGGGGCTGAAGCTTTCTTT
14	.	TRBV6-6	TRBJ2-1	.	CASSGASTYNEQFF	TGTGCCAGCAGCGGGGCGAGCACCTACAATGAGCAGTTCTTC
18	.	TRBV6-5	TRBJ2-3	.	CVSSYFIPGTGGTDTQYF	TGTGTCAGCAGTTACTTTATTCCCGGGACTGGCGGCACAGATACGCAGTATTTT
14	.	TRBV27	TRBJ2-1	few	CASSGPLRSNEQFF	TGTGCCAGCAGTGGGCCCCTTCGGTCCAATGAGCAGTTCTTC
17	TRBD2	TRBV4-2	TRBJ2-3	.	CASSQDMGLVFTDTQYF	TGTGCCAGCAGCCAAGATATGGGACTAGTTTTCACAGATACGCAGTATTTT
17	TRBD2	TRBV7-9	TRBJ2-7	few	CASSLTLTSGRSYEQYF	TGTGCCAGCAGTCTAACCCTTACTAGCGGGCGGTCCTACGAGCAGTACTTC
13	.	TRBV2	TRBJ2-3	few	CASSEQGPDTQYF	TGTGCCAGCAGTGAACAGGGACCAGATACGCAGTATTTT
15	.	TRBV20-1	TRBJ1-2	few	CSAANRATLNYGYTF	TGCAGTGCTGCCAACAGGGCTACCCTTAACTATGGCTACACCTTC
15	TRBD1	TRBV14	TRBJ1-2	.	CASSQLIQGDYGYTF	TGTGCCAGCAGCCAACTGATACAGGGGGACTATGGCTACACCTTC
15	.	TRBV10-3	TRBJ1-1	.	CAISELRHGDTEAFF	TGTGCCATCAGTGAACTCCGGCATGGGGACACTGAAGCTTTCTTT
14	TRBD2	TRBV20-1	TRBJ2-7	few	CSASAGGGDYEQYF	TGCAGTGCTAGCGCGGGCGGGGGAGATTACGAGCAGTACTTC
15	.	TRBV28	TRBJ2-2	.	CATLPAALNTGELFF	TGTGCCACCCTCCCCGCGGCATTGAACACCGGGGAGCTGTTTTTT
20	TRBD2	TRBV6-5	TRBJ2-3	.	CASSYSAGLAGGLNTDTQYF	TGTGCCAGCAGTTACTCGGCCGGACTAGCGGGGGGGCTTAACACAGATACGCAGTATTTT
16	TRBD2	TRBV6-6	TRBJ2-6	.	CASIAREGSGANVLTF	TGTGCCAGCATAGCCCGGGAGGGCTCTGGGGCCAACGTCCTGACTTTC
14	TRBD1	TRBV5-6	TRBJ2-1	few	CASRGQGVGYEQFF	TGTGCCAGCAGGGGACAGGGTGTCGGCTATGAGCAGTTCTTC
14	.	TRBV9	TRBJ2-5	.	CASSIEPEGETQYF	TGTGCCAGCAGCATCGAACCAGAGGGGGAGACCCAGTACTTC
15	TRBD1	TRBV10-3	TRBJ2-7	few	CAISASGQGANEQYF	TGTGCCATCAGTGCATCAGGACAGGGGGCTAACGAGCAGTACTTC
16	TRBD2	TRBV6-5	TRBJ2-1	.	CASKRLAPGSYNEQFF	TGTGCCAGCAAAAGACTAGCGCCTGGTTCCTACAATGAGCAGTTCTTC
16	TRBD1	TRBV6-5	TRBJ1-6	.	CASSYQRQGRNSPLHF	TGTGCCAGCAGTTACCAACGACAGGGGCGGAATTCACCCCTCCACTTT
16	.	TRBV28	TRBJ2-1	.	CASSPIGGKTYNEQFF	TGTGCCAGCAGTCCAATCGGGGGAAAGACCTACAATGAGCAGTTCTTC
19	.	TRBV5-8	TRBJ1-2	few	CASSFRSGKGALSNYGYTF	TGTGCCAGCAGCTTTCGTTCGGGGAAGGGTGCCCTATCTAACTATGGCTACACCTTC
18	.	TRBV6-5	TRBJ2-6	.	CAGSYFAGASSGANVLTF	TGTGCCGGCAGTTACTTTGCAGGGGCGTCCTCTGGGGCCAACGTCCTGACTTTC
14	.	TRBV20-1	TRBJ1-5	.	CSARGPGGNQPQHF	TGCAGTGCTCGGGGGCCTGGGGGTAATCAGCCCCAGCATTTT
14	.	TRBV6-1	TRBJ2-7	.	CASNSAIPYNEQYF	TGTGCCAGCAACTCTGCGATCCCCTACAATGAGCAGTACTTC
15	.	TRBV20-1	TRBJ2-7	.	CSARDRRSGFYEQYF	TGCAGTGCTAGAGATCGAAGGTCCGGTTTCTACGAGCAGTACTTC
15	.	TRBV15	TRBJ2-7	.	CATSPRRDGAYEQYF	TGTGCCACCAGCCCGCGGAGGGACGGAGCCTACGAGCAGTACTTC
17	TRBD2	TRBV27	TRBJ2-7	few	CASRKLPFRGGIYEQYF	TGTGCCAGCAGAAAGCTCCCATTTCGGGGGGGCATCTACGAGCAGTACTTC
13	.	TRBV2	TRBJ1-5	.	CAGTVVGNQPQHF	TGTGCCGGCACCGTGGTTGGCAATCAGCCCCAGCATTTT
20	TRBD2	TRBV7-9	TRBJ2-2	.	CASSLEVVEVLADNTGELFF	TGTGCCAGCAGCTTAGAAGTGGTGGAGGTCCTAGCGGACAACACCGGGGAGCTGTTTTTT
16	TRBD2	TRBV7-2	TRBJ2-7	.	CASSLSSGGFSYEQYF	TGTGCCAGCAGCTTATCTAGCGGGGGGTTCTCCTACGAGCAGTACTTC
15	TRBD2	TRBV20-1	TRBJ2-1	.	CSASSGGATLNEQFF	TGCAGTGCAAGTAGCGGGGGGGCCACTCTGAATGAGCAGTTCTTC
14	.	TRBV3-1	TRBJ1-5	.	CASSPWEVGQPQHF	TGTGCCAGCAGCCCCTGGGAGGTAGGTCAGCCCCAGCATTTT
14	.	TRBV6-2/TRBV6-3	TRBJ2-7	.	CASSYSAIVYEQYF	TGTGCCAGCAGTTACTCGGCCATCGTTTACGAGCAGTACTTC
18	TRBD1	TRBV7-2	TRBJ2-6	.	CASSLGTEIGSGANVLTF	TGTGCCAGCAGCCTGGGGACAGAAATCGGCTCTGGGGCCAACGTCCTGACTTTC
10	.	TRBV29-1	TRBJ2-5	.	CSVYVNEQYF	TGCAGCGTTTACGTAAATGAGCAGTACTTC
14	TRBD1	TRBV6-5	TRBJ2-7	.	CASSLWTGDNEQYF	TGTGCCAGCAGTCTATGGACAGGGGACAATGAGCAGTACTTC
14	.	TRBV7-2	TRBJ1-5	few	CASSLVGANQPQHF	TGTGCCAGCAGCTTAGTCGGCGCAAATCAGCCCCAGCATTTT
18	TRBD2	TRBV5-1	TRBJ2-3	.	CASSPRGLAGVSTDTQYF	TGCGCCAGCAGCCCACGGGGACTAGCGGGGGTTTCCACAGATACGCAGTATTTT
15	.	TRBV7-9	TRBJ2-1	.	CASSFLIGEGGEQFF	TGTGCCAGCAGCTTCCTCATAGGGGAAGGCGGTGAGCAGTTCTTC
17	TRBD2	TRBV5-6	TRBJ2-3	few	CASSLYTSGRLTDTQYF	TGTGCCAGCAGCTTGTATACTAGCGGGAGGCTGACAGATACGCAGTATTTT
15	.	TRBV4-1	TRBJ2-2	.	CASSQGTSNTGELFF	TGCGCCAGCAGCCAAGGTACATCGAACACCGGGGAGCTGTTTTTT
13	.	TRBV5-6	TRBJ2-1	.	CASSLLERNEQFF	TGTGCCAGCAGCTTGCTAGAGCGCAATGAGCAGTTCTTC
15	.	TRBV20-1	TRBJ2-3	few	CSAEREEKSTDTQYF	TGCAGTGCAGAGAGAGAGGAAAAAAGCACAGATACGCAGTATTTT
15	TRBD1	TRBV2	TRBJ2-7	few	CASSEQRQGLSEQYF	TGTGCCAGCAGTGAACAGCGACAGGGGCTATCCGAGCAGTACTTC
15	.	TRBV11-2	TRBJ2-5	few	CASSLGTSFMDEQYF	TGTGCCAGCAGCTTAGGTACTTCGTTTATGGATGAGCAGTACTTC
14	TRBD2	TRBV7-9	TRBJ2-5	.	CASSPTSAADGQYF	TGTGCCAGCAGCCCCACTAGCGCGGCGGACGGACAGTACTTC
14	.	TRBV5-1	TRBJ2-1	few	CASSRGGRYNEQFF	TGCGCCAGCAGCAGGGGAGGAAGGTACAATGAGCAGTTCTTC
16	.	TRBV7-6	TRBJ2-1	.	CASSPGRGSGDNEQFF	TGTGCCAGCAGCCCCGGTCGGGGTTCTGGCGACAATGAGCAGTTCTTC
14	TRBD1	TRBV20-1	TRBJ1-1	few	CSAGTGGVNTEAFF	TGCAGTGCAGGGACAGGCGGCGTGAACACTGAAGCTTTCTTT
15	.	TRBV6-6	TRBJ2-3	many	CASSYSGRGADTQYF	TGTGCCAGCAGTTACTCGGGCAGGGGAGCGGATACGCAGTATTTT
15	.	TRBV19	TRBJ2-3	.	CASSISGINTDTQYF	TGTGCCAGTAGTATCTCGGGAATAAACACAGATACGCAGTATTTT
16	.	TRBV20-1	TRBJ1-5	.	CSASNPGTRGNQPQHF	TGCAGTGCCAGTAACCCCGGGACCAGGGGCAATCAGCCCCAGCATTTT
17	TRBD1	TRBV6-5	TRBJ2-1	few	CASRAELGQGGYNEQFF	TGTGCCAGCAGAGCGGAGTTGGGACAGGGAGGCTACAATGAGCAGTTCTTC